This T cell receptor beta chain is drawn from a study of cytomegalovirus exposure and HLA in healthy donors. Study information: Of the donors genotyped, approximately 430 in all, around 77% fell in the Caucasian-associated ancestry cluster.

Trimming left V 8 bases short and J 5 bases short, with 13 bases between. Looked up from germline, CDR1 is SQVTM and CDR2 is ANQGSEA. The CDR3 consists of 12 residues. General observations from the study: Later work associated roughly 15,000 TCR beta sequences with HLA alleles at 0.05 false discovery rate.

Points on this clone: Its target is unknown.

The CMV serostatus of this donor went unrecorded. Researchers ran the PCR with 60 Vbeta and 13 Jbeta primers. As processed by the authors: The count from a later analysis was some 76 million unique TCR beta chains, some 10 million of them shared. Here immunoSEQ multiplex PCR was the method, and the copy in TCRdb shows in-frame clones only, minus some. The D gene and trimming were derived from the DNA, and the V and J assignments and clone size from that table. In the table there are approximately 160,000 clones, over 80% of which are singletons. The source of this sequence is a human donor in good health. The V call is TRBV29-1, the J call TRBJ2-1; TRBD1 is a possible D gene (6 bases). Sequenced input: PBMCs. CDR3 in DNA: TGCAGCTCTGAGGACAGCGACAATGAGCAGTTCTTC. It yields the protein CSSEDSDNEQFF.